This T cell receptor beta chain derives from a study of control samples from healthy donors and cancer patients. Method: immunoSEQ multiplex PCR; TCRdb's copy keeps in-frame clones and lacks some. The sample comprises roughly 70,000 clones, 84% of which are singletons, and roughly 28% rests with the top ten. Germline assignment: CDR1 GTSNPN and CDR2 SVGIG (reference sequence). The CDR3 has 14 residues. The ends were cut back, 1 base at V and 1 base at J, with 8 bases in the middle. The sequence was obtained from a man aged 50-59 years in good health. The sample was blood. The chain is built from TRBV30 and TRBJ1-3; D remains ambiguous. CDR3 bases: TGTGCCTGGAGTGGGTGGGGATCTGGAAACACCATATATTTT. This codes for CAWSGWGSGNTIYF. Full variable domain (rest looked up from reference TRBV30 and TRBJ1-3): SQTIHQWPATLVQPVGSPLSLECTVEGTSNPNLYWYRQAAGRGLQLLFYSVGIGQISSEVPQNLSASRPQDRQFILSSKKLLLSDSGFYLCAWSGWGSGNTIYFGEGSWLTVV.